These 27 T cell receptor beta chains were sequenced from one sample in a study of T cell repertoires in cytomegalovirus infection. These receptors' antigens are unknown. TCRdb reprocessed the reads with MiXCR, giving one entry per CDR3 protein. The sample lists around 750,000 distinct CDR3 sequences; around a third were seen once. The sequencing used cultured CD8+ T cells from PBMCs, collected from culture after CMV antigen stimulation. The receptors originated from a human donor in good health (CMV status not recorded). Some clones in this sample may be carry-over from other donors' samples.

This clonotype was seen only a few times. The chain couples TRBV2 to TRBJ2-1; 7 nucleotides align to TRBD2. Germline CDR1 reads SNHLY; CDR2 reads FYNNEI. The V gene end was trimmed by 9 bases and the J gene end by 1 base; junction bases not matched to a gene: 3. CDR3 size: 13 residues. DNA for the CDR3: TGTGCCAGTGAGGGAGGGTCCTACAATGAGCAGTTCTTC. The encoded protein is CASEGGSYNEQFF.

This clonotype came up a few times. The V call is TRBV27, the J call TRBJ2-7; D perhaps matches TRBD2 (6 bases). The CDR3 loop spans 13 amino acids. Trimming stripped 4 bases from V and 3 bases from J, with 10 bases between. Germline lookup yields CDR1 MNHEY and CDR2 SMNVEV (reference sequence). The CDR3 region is CASSWGVVYEQYF. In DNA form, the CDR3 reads TGTGCCAGCAGTTGGGGGGTCGTCTACGAGCAGTACTTC.

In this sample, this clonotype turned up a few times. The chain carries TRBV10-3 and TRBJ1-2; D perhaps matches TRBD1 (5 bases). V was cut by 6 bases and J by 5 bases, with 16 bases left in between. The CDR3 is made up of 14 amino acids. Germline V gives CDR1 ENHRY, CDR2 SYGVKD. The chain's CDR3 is CAIRGDAEIYGYTF. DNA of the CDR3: TGTGCCATCAGGGGGGACGCTGAAATTTATGGCTACACCTTC.

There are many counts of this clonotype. This CDR3 reads CASSSPSDRGHSYEQYF. CDR3 nucleotides: TGTGCCAGCAGCTCCCCATCGGACAGGGGGCACTCCTACGAGCAGTACTTC. The chain carries TRBV7-2 and TRBJ2-7; 11 positions match TRBD1. V dropped 4 bases and J dropped 0; count of bases not matched to a gene: 8. The CDR3 consists of 17 residues. CDR1 is SGHTA, CDR2 FQGNSA, per germline.

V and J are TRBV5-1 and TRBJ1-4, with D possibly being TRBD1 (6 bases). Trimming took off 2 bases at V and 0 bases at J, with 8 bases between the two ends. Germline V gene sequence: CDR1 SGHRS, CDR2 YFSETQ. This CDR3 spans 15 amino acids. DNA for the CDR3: TGCGCCAGCAGCTTTTACAGGGCAACTAATGAAAAACTGTTTTTT. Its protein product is CASSFYRATNEKLFF. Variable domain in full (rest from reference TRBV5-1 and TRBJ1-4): KAGVTQTPRYLIKTRGQQVTLSCSPISGHRSVSWYQQTPGQGLQFLFEYFSETQRNKGNFPGRFSGRQFSNSRSEMNVSTLELGDSALYLCASSFYRATNEKLFFGSGTQLSVL.

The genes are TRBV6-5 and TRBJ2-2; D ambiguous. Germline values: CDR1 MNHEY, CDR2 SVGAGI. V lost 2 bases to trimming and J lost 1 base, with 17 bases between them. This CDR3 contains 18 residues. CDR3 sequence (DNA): TGTGCCAGCAGTTACCCCAAATTCCCTCCATTGAACACCGGGGAGCTGTTTTTT. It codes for CASSYPKFPPLNTGELFF.

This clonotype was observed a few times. The CDR3 sequence: CASTPTGGPNEKLFF. The CDR3 region has the DNA TGTGCCAGTACCCCGACAGGGGGGCCGAATGAAAAACTGTTTTTT. The chain uses TRBV19 and TRBJ1-4; TRBD1 matches 9 bases. The V segment lost 7 bases and the J segment 5 bases; nucleotides outside the gene matches: 8. Per the germline V gene, CDR1 is LNHDA and CDR2 is SQIVND (reference sequence). This CDR3 is 15 amino acids long. Full variable domain (missing parts from reference TRBV19 and TRBJ1-4): DGGITQSPKYLFRKEGQNVTLSCEQNLNHDAMYWYRQDPGQGLRLIYYSQIVNDFQKGDIAEGYSVSREKKESFPLTVTSAQKNPTAFYLCASTPTGGPNEKLFFGSGTQLSVL.

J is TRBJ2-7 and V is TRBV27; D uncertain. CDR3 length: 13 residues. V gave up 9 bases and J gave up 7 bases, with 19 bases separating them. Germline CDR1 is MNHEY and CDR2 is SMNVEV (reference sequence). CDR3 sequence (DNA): TGTGCCAGAGCGACCGGGTCTTTACTGGAGCAGTACTTC. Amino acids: CARATGSLLEQYF.

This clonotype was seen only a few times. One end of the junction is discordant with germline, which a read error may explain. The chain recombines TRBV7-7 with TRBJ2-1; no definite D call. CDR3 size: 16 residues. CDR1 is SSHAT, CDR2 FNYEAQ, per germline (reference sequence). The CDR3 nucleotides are TGTGCTAGCAGCTTAAGCCCCTTCCCTGGTTACAATGAGCAGTTCTTC. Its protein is CASSLSPFPGYNEQFF.

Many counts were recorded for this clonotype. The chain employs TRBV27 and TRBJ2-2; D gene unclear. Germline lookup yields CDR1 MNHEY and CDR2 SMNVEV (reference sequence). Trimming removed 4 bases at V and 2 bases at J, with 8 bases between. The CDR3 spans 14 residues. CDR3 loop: CASSWGTNTGELFF. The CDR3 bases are TGTGCCAGCAGTTGGGGAACTAACACCGGGGAGCTGTTTTTT.

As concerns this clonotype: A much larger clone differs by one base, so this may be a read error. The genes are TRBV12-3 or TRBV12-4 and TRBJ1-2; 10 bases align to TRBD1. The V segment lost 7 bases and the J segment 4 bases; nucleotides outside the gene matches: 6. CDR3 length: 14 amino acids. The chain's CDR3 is CASTSGQGFYGYTF. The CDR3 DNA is TGTGCCAGCACCTCGGGACAGGGGTTCTATGGCTACACCTTC.

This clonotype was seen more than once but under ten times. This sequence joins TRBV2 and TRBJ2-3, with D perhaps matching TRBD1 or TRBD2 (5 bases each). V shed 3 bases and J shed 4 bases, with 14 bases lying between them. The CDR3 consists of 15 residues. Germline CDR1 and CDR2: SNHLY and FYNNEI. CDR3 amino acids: CASSDGARLADTQYF. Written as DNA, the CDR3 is TGTGCCAGCAGTGACGGGGCAAGGTTGGCAGATACGCAGTATTTT.

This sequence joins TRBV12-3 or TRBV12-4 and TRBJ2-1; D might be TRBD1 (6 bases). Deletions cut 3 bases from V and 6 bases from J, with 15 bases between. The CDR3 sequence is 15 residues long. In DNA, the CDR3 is TGTGCCAGCAGTTTCCGCAGGGGTTTTGGCAATGAGCAGTTCTTC. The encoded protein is CASSFRRGFGNEQFF.

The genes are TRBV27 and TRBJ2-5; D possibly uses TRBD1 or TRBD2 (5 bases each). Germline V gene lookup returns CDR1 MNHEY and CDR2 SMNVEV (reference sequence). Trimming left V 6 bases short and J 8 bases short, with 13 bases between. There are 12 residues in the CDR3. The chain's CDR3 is CASSLPGRTQYF. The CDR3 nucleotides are TGTGCCAGCAGCCTACCAGGGAGAACCCAGTACTTC.

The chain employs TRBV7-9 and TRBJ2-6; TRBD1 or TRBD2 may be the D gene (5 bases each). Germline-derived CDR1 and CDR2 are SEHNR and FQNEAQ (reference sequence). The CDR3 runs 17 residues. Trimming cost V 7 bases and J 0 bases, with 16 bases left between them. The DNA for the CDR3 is TGTGCCAGCACCTGGGACGTCGGAGGCTCTGGGGCCAACGTCCTGACTTTC. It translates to CASTWDVGGSGANVLTF.

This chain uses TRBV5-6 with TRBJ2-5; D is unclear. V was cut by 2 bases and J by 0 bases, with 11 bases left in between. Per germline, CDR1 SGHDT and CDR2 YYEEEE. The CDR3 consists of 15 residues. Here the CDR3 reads CASSFAESYQETQYF. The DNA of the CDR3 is TGTGCCAGCAGCTTTGCAGAGTCGTACCAAGAGACCCAGTACTTC.

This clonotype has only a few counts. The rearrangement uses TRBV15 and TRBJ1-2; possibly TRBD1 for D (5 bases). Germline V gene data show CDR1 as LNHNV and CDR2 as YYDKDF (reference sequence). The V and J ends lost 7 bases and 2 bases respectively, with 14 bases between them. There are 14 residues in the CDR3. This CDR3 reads CATTPPGRNYGYTF. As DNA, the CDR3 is TGTGCCACCACCCCCCCGGGACGGAACTATGGCTACACCTTC. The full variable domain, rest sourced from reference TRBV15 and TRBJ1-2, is DAMVIQNPRYQVTQFGKPVTLSCSQTLNHNVMYWYQQKSSQAPKLLFHYYDKDFNNEADTPDNFQSRRPNTSFCFLDIRSPGLGDTAMYLCATTPPGRNYGYTFGSGTRLTVV.

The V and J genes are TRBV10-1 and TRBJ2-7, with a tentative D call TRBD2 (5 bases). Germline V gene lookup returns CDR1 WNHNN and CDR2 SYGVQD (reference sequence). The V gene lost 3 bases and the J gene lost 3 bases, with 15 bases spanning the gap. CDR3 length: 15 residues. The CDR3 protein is CASSEGRKGDYEQYF. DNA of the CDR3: TGCGCCAGCAGTGAAGGAAGGAAGGGAGACTACGAGCAGTACTTC.

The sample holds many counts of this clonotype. CDR3 protein: CSARRRVGASGTEAFF. The CDR3 region has the DNA TGCAGTGCTAGGAGGAGGGTTGGGGCCTCGGGCACTGAAGCTTTCTTT. The genes are TRBV20-1 and TRBJ1-1, with D possibly being TRBD1 (5 bases). CDR3 length: 16 residues. From germline, CDR1 is DFQATT and CDR2 SNEGSKA (reference sequence). V lost 3 bases to trimming and J lost 4 bases, with 21 bases between them.

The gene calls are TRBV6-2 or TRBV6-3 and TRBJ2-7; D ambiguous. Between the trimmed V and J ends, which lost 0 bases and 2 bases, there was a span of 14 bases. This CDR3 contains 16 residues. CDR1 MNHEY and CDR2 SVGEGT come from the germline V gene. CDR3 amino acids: CASSYSTHRLAYEQYV. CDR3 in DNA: TGTGCCAGCAGTTACTCGACACACAGACTGGCCTACGAGCAGTACGTC.

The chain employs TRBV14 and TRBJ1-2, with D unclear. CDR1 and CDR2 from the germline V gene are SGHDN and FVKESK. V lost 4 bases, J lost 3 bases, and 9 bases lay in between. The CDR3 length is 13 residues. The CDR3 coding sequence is TGTGCCAGCAGCCCTGACACCTACTATGGCTACACCTTC. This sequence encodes CASSPDTYYGYTF. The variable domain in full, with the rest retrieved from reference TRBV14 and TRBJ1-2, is EAGVTQFPSHSVIEKGQTVTLRCDPISGHDNLYWYRRVMGKEIKFLLHFVKESKQDESGMPNNRFLAERTGGTYSTLKVQPAELEDSGVYFCASSPDTYYGYTFGSGTRLTVV.

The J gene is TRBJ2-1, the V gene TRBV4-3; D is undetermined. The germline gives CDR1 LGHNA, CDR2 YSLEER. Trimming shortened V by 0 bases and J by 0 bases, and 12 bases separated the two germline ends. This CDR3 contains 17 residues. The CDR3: CASSQDRVDISYNEQFF. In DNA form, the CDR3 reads TGCGCCAGCAGCCAAGATCGGGTGGATATCTCCTACAATGAGCAGTTCTTC.

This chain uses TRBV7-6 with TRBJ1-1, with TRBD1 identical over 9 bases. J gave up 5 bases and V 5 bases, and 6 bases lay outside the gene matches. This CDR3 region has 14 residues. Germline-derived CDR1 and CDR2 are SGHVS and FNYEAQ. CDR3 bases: TGTGCCAGCAGCGCCCGACAGGGGGAAACTGAAGCTTTCTTT. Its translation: CASSARQGETEAFF.

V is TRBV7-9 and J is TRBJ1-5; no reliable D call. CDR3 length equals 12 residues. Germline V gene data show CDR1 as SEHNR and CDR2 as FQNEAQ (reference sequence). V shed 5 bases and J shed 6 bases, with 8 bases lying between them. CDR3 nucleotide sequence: TGTGCCAGCAGCATGTATGGTCAGCCCCAGCATTTT. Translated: CASSMYGQPQHF. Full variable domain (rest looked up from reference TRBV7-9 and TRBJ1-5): DTGVSQNPRHKITKRGQNVTFRCDPISEHNRLYWYRQTLGQGPEFLTYFQNEAQLEKSRLLSDRFSAERPKGSFSTLEIQRTEQGDSAMYLCASSMYGQPQHFGDGTRLSIL.

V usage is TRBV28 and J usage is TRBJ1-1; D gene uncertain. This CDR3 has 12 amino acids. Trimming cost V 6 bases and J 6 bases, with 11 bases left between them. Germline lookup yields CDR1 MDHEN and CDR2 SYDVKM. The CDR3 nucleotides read TGTGCCAGCAGACCAAGGTGGGCTGAAGCTTTCTTT. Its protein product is CASRPRWAEAFF.

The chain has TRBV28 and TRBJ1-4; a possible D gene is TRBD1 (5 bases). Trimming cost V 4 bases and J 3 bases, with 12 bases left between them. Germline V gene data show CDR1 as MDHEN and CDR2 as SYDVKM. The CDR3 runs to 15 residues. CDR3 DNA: TGTGCCAGCAGTTGGGAGAGGGGCGCTAATGAAAAACTGTTTTTT. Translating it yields CASSWERGANEKLFF.

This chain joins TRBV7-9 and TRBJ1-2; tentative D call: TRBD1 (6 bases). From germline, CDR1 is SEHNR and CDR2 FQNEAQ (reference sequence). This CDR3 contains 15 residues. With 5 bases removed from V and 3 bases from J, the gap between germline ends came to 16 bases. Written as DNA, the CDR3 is TGTGCCAGCAGCCTCCTGGCAGGGGACGACTATGGCTACACCTTC. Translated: CASSLLAGDDYGYTF. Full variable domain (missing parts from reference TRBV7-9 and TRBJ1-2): DTGVSQNPRHKITKRGQNVTFRCDPISEHNRLYWYRQTLGQGPEFLTYFQNEAQLEKSRLLSDRFSAERPKGSFSTLEIQRTEQGDSAMYLCASSLLAGDDYGYTFGSGTRLTVV.